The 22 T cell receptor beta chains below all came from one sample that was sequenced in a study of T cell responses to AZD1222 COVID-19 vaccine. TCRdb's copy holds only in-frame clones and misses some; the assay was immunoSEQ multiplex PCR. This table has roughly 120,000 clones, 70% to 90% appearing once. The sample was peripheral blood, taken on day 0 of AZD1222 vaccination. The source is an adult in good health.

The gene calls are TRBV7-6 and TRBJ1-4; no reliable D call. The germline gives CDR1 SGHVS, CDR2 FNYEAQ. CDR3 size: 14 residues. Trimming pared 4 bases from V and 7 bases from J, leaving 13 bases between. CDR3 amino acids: CASSSRSGPEKLFF. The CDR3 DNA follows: TGTGCCAGCAGCTCACGATCCGGGCCTGAAAAACTGTTTTTT.

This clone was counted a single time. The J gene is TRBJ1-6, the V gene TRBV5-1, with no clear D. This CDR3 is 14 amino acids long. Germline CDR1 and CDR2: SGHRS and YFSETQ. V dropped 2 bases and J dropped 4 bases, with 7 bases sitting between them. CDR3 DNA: TGCGCCAGCAGCTTCGAACAGTATAATTCACCCCTCCACTTT. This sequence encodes CASSFEQYNSPLHF.

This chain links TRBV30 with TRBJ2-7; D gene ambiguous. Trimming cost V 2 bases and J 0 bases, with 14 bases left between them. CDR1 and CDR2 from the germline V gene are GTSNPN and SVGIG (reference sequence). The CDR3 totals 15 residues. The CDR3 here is CAWSLSQYFSYEQYF. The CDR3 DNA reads TGTGCCTGGAGTCTCAGTCAGTATTTCTCCTACGAGCAGTACTTC.

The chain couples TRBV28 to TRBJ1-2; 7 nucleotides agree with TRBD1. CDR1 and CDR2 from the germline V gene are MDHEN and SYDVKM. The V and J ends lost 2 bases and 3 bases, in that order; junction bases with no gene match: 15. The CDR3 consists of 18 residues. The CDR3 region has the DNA TGTGCCAGCAGTTTACCTTTCGCTCTGGACAGGCCCGACTATGGCTACACCTTC. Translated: CASSLPFALDRPDYGYTF.

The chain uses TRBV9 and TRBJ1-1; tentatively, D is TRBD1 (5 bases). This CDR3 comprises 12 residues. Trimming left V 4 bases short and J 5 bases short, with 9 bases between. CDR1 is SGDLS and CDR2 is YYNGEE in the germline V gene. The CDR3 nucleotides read TGTGCCAGCAGCCCTACAGGAACTGAAGCTTTCTTT. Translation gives CASSPTGTEAFF.

CDR3 residues: CASLRAGWQETQYF. The CDR3 nucleotides are TGTGCTAGCCTCCGGGCAGGGTGGCAAGAGACCCAGTACTTC. This rearrangement joins TRBV12-5 to TRBJ2-5, with D perhaps matching TRBD1 (5 bases). Germline V gene data show CDR1 as LGHNT and CDR2 as FRNRAP. Trimming stripped 9 bases from V and 2 bases from J, with 16 bases between. The CDR3 has 14 residues.

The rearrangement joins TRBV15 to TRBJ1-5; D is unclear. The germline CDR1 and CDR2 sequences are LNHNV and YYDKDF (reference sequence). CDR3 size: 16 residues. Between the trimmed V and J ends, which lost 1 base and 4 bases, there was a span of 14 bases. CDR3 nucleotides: TGTGCCACCAGCAGAGCGGAGGGATTTGTTAATCAGCCCCAGCATTTT. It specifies CATSRAEGFVNQPQHF.

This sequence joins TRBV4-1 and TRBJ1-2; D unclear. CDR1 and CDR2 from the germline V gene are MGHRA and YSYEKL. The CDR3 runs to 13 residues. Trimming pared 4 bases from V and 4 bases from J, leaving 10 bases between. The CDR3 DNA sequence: TGCGCCAGCAGCCCCGCCCCGGGCTATGGCTACACCTTC. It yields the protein CASSPAPGYGYTF.

This CDR3 reads CASSLGWYEQYF. The CDR3 nucleotides read TGTGCCAGCAGCTTAGGATGGTACGAGCAGTACTTC. The V and J genes are TRBV11-2 and TRBJ2-7; D gene uncertain. Germline loops: CDR1 SGHAT, CDR2 FQNNGV. V lost 1 base, J lost 4 bases, and 5 bases lay in between. CDR3 length: 12 amino acids.

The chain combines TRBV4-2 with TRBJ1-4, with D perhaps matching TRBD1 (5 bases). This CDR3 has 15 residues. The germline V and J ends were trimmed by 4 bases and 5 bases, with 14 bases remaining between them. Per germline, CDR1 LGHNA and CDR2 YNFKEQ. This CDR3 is CASSLQLGTNEKLFF. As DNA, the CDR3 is TGTGCCAGCAGCCTCCAGCTAGGGACGAATGAAAAACTGTTTTTT.

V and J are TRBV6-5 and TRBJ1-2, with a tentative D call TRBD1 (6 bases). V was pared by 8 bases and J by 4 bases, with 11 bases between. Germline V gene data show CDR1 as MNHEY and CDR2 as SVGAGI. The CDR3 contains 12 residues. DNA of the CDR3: TGTGCCAGCGGGGGCGTGAGCTATGGCTACACCTTC. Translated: CASGGVSYGYTF.

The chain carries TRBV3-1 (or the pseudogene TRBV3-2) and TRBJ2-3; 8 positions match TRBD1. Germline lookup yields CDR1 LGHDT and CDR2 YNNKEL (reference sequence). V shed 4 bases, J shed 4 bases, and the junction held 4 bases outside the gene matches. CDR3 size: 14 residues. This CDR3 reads CASSLTGAADTQYF. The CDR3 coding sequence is TGTGCCAGCAGCCTGACAGGGGCCGCAGATACGCAGTATTTT.

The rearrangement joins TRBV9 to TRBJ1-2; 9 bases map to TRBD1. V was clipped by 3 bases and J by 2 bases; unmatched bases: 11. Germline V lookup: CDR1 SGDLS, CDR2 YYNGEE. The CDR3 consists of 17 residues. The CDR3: CASSAQGGTGKNYGYTF. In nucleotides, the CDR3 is TGTGCCAGCAGCGCCCAAGGGGGGACAGGGAAAAACTATGGCTACACCTTC. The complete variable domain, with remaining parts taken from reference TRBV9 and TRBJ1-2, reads DSGVTQTPKHLITATGQRVTLRCSPRSGDLSVYWYQQSLDQGLQFLIQYYNGEERAKGNILERFSAQQFPDLHSELNLSSLELGDSALYFCASSAQGGTGKNYGYTFGSGTRLTVV.

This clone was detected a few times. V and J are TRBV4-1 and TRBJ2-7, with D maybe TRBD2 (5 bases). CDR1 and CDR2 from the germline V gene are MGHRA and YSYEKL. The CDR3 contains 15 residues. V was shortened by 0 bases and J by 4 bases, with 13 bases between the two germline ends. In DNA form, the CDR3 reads TGCGCCAGCAGCCAAGATCGGGGATCTAAATACGAGCAGTACTTC. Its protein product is CASSQDRGSKYEQYF.

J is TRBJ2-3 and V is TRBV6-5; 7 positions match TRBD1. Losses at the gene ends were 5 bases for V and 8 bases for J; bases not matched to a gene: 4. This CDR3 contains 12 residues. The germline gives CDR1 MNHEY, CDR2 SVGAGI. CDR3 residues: CASSRQGGTQYF. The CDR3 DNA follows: TGTGCCAGCAGTCGACAGGGTGGTACGCAGTATTTT.

For the CDR3, the DNA is TGCGCCAGCAGCTTACAGGCTAACTCCTACGAGCAGTACTTC. Its protein product is CASSLQANSYEQYF. The V and J genes are TRBV5-1 and TRBJ2-7; perhaps TRBD1 as D (5 bases). Per the germline V gene, CDR1 is SGHRS and CDR2 is YFSETQ. V shed 2 bases and J shed 0 bases, with 9 bases lying between them. CDR3 length equals 14 residues.

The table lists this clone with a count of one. CDR3 sequence (DNA): TGTGCCAGCAGCGGCGTACGAGGACAGGATCTCCCTAATGAAAAACTGTTTTTT. Residues: CASSGVRGQDLPNEKLFF. This chain uses TRBV5-5 with TRBJ1-4; 7 bases match TRBD1. Trimming at V came to 4 bases and at J to 3 bases, leaving 15 bases not matched to a gene. Germline CDR1 is SGHKS and CDR2 is YYEKEE (reference sequence). CDR3 length: 18 residues.

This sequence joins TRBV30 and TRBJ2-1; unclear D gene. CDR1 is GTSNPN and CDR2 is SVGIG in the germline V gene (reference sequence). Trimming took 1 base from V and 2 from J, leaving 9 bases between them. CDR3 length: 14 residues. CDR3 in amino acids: CAWSELVTYNEQFF. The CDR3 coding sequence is TGTGCCTGGAGTGAATTAGTTACCTACAATGAGCAGTTCTTC. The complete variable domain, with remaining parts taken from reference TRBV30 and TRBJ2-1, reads SQTIHQWPATLVQPVGSPLSLECTVEGTSNPNLYWYRQAAGRGLQLLFYSVGIGQISSEVPQNLSASRPQDRQFILSSKKLLLSDSGFYLCAWSELVTYNEQFFGPGTRLTVL.

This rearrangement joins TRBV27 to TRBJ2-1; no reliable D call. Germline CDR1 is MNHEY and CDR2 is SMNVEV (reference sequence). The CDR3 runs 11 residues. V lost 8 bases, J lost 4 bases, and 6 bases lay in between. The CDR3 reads CASRVYNEQFF. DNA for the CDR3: TGTGCCAGCCGGGTGTACAATGAGCAGTTCTTC.

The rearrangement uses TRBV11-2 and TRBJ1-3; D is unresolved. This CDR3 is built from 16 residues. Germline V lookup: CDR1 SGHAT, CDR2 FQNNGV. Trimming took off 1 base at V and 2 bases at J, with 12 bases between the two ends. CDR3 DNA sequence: TGTGCCAGCAGCTTAGGATCCTGGGCGGCTGGAAACACCATATATTTT. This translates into CASSLGSWAAGNTIYF.

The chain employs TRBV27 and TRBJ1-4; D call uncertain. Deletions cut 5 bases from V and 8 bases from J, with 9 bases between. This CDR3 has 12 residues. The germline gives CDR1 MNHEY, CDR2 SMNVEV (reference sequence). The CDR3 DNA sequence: TGTGCCAGCAGTCACTCGGGGGAAAAACTGTTTTTT. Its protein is CASSHSGEKLFF.

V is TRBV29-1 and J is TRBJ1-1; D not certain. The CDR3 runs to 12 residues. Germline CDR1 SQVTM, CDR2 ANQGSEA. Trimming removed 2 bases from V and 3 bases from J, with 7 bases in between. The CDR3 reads CSVEPGDTEAFF. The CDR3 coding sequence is TGCAGCGTTGAACCAGGAGACACTGAAGCTTTCTTT.